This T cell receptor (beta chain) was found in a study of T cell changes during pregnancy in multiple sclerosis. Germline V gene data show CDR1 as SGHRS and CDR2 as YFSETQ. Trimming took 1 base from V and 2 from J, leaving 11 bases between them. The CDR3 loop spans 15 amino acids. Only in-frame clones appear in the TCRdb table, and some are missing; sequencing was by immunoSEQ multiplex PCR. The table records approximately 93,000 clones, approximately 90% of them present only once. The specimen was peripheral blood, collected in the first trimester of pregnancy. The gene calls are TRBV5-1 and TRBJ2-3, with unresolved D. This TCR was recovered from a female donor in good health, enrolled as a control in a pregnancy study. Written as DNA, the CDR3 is TGCGCCAGCAGCTTGACAGTCCTTACCACAGATACGCAGTATTTT. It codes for CASSLTVLTTDTQYF.